This TCR beta chain originates from a study of T cells in Graves' hyperthyroidism and ophthalmopathy. Broader study findings: Most clonotypes that expanded in the thyroid above 0.001 also showed up in blood. Patients with ophthalmopathy were separated from those with stable hyperthyroidism by a 13 V-J model. Before onset, ophthalmopathy was predicted by the model a median approximately 6.6 months earlier.

This clonotype was seen only a few times. Antigen: not known. Amplified TCR beta CDR3 regions derived from RNA transcripts. An initial round of RT-PCR targeting the TCR CDR3 relied on the HTBI primer set. TCRdb re-called the multiplex PCR reads with MiXCR, one entry per CDR3 protein. The table shows about 480,000 distinct CDR3 sequences, with approximately 23% occurring only once. The CDR3 spans 15 residues. Germline CDR1 is GTSNPN and CDR2 is SVGIG (reference sequence). Trimming removed 0 bases at V and 8 bases at J, with 19 bases between. The J gene is TRBJ1-1, the V gene TRBV30; D not certain. The receptor comes from a woman in her 70s with Graves' ophthalmopathy. Specimen: blood. The DNA of the CDR3 is TGTGCCTGGAGTGTACTGAGACCGGGAGGGAGCGAAGCTTTCTTT. Translation: CAWSVLRPGGSEAFF.